This T cell receptor (beta chain) was sequenced in a study of beta chain features in type 1 diabetes (dated by TCRdb to the late 2010s). A note on the overall study: Patients and healthy donors did not differ in mean age, gender distribution, total cell number or subset yield. A total of about 100,000,000 sorted cells were examined across all samples, and RNA yield correlated strongly with the number of cells per subset. Regulatory and stem cell-like memory subsets were obtained from only 8 patients and roughly 8 healthy donors, while naive and central memory subsets were obtained from all 30 or so donors. The study compared TCRB repertoires of sorted circulating CD4+ T cell subsets between recently diagnosed type 1 diabetes patients and matched healthy donors.

A note on this clone: Its antigen target is currently unknown. No base quality values were provided; no much bigger clone lies one nucleotide off.

A single peripheral blood draw of about 116 mL on average was collected from each donor into heparinised tubes. A BD FACSAria II and a panel including CD45RO, CCR7, CD25, CD127, CD95 and CD27 were used to sort naive, central memory, regulatory and stem cell-like memory CD4+ T cells. Every sorted population had a purity above 98%. PBMCs were isolated immediately by Lymphoprep density gradient centrifugation and stained directly without culture. To minimize batch effects, samples were stained and sorted in pairs, one healthy donor with one patient per experiment. Unmatched junction bases come to 5, with V trimmed by 4 bases and J by 6 bases. From its cysteine to its phenylalanine, the CDR3 spans 13 amino acids. CDR3 DNA is the only sequence kept; it has 39 bases, read in frame from the first base. Based on the germline V gene (reference sequence), the CDR1 and CDR2 sequences are SGHNT and YYREEE. Overall results and qualifications from the work: HLA sub-analyses involved small numbers of individuals, so any influence of HLA type on TCRB rearrangement remained unresolved. A moderate but significant shortening of TCRB CDR3 length was observed in type 1 diabetes patients in all four CD4+ subsets. The naive, central memory and regulatory TCRB repertoires appeared to resemble one another more closely among patients than among healthy donors. PCR may preferentially amplify shorter templates, but because patient and control samples were amplified and corrected together, any resulting skew would affect both groups equally. Fewer insertions and more nucleotide deletions at VDJ recombination sites were observed in patients with type 1 diabetes, implying thymic rearrangement abnormalities. Because cDNA was sequenced instead of genomic DNA, highly expressing activated cells could be over-represented, though the groups showed no difference in activation or CD3 levels.

The entire isolated RNA was reverse transcribed using the High Capacity cDNA Reverse Transcription Kit, and thus expressed TCRB transcripts were sequenced. Deep immunoSEQ sequencing was performed on naive, central memory and regulatory T cell samples, with an average of about 3.57 million total reads per sample. Sorted cells were lysed in RLT buffer, and RNA was extracted using DNase-treated RNeasy Micro or Mini kits according to cell number. To prevent cross-contamination, each cell subset was processed individually, whereas patient and healthy donor samples were processed jointly. Using the immunoSEQ multiplex PCR, TCRB sequences were amplified from cDNA into 87-bp fragments spanning the CDR3 region. Sequencing of the amplicons was done on the Illumina HiSeq platform. The paper's data handling went like this. PCR bias was computationally corrected using synthetic template baselines, reads within Hamming distance 2 were collapsed, and singletons that could not be merged were discarded. Reads were aligned to IMGT to assign V, D and J genes, CDR3 length, and insertions or deletions at six rearrangement sites. Clonotype counts were normalized to sorted cell number within each subset before computing true diversity and Gini coefficients with the tcR R package. Repertoire sharing was quantified using the overlap coefficient calculated on TCRB nucleotide sequences. TCRdb carries this immuneACCESS record with in-frame sequences only. Its versions omit some clonotypes, under half of them owing to an unresolved V gene in the studies checked, with the rest unexplained. V, J and clone size are those of that table, while D and trimming were read from the DNA. The sample data list about 320,000 clones, and approximately 14% of these were observed just once. Of the sample, 6.7% is held by the ten largest clones.

The sequence derives from a man under 40 in good health. The material sequenced was central memory CD4+ T cells from blood. The chain couples TRBV5-4 to TRBJ2-3, and 7 junctional nucleotides match TRBD2. In nucleotide form, the sequence is TGTGCCAGCAGCATGAGCGGGGTGGATACGCAGTATTTT. This codes for CASSMSGVDTQYF.